This entry is about one TCR beta chain. These data belong to a study of cytomegalovirus exposure and HLA in healthy donors. Study as a whole: Genotyping of 300 to 450 donors showed that around 81% belonged to the Caucasian-associated ancestry cluster.

A multiplex PCR was run with 60 Vbeta primers and 13 Jbeta primers. Profiled with immunoSEQ multiplex PCR; TCRdb holds only in-frame clones, not every one. Among around 140,000 clones listed, approximately 80% were seen once. The CDR3 runs to 16 residues. V was clipped by 5 bases and J by 4 bases; unmatched bases: 9. Germline CDR1 is SGDLS and CDR2 is YYNGEE. The chain links TRBV9 to TRBJ1-6, with 7 bases identical to TRBD1. Sample: PBMCs. The sequence was obtained from a man in his forties in good health and CMV-seronegative. The CDR3 sequence: CASSTDRVDYNSPLHF. In DNA form, the CDR3 reads TGTGCCAGCAGTACTGACAGGGTCGATTATAATTCACCCCTCCACTTT.